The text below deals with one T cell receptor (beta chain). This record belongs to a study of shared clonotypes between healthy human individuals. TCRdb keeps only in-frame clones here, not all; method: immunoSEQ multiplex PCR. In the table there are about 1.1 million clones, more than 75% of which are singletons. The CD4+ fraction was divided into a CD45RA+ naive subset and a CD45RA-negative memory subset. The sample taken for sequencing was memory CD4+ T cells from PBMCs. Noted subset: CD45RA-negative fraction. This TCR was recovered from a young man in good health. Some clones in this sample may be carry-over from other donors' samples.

The CDR3 DNA reads TGCGCCAGCAGCTTGGATCTCGGGCGTTACACAGATACGCAGTATTTT. Translation: CASSLDLGRYTDTQYF. The chain joins TRBV5-1 to TRBJ2-3; no reliable D call. Per the germline V gene, CDR1 is SGHRS and CDR2 is YFSETQ. The CDR3 consists of 16 residues. Trimming took 0 bases from V and 2 from J, leaving 13 bases between them.